Listed here are 21 T cell receptor beta chains from one sample, sequenced in a study of T cells after yellow fever vaccination. TCRdb re-called the 5' RACE reads with MiXCR, one entry per CDR3 protein. The top ten clones hold approximately 3% of a sample with roughly 170,000 distinct CDR3 sequences, 5.5% to 8% of them seen once. The sequencing used CD4+ T cells sorted from PBMCs, collected on the day of the first yellow fever vaccination. The receptors stem from a man between 18 and 29 years old who received the YFV17D yellow fever vaccine.

This clonotype has a count of ten or more. CDR3 bases: TGCAGTGCTAGACGATCTGGCATACAAGAGACCCAGTACTTC. It encodes CSARRSGIQETQYF. The chain uses TRBV20-1 and TRBJ2-5; no clear D gene. This CDR3 contains 14 residues. In germline, CDR1 is DFQATT, CDR2 SNEGSKA (reference sequence). Trimming removed 2 bases from V and 2 bases from J, with 12 bases in between.

This clonotype has at least ten counts. V usage is TRBV7-3 and J usage is TRBJ2-3; no reliable D call. The CDR3 extends over 13 amino acids. V dropped 2 bases and J dropped 2 bases, with 5 bases sitting between them. Germline lookup yields CDR1 SGHTA and CDR2 FQGTGA. The CDR3 DNA reads TGTGCCAGCAGCTTATACTACACAGATACGCAGTATTTT. It translates to CASSLYYTDTQYF.

This clonotype was detected many times. The genes are TRBV2 and TRBJ2-2, with no clear D. The CDR3 is made up of 13 amino acids. Germline lookup yields CDR1 SNHLY and CDR2 FYNNEI. The V gene lost 8 bases and the J gene lost 1 base, with 8 bases spanning the gap. In DNA, the CDR3 is TGTGCCAGCCGCGCTTTGAACACCGGGGAGCTGTTTTTT. This encodes CASRALNTGELFF.

The sample holds many counts of this clonotype. CDR3 coding DNA: TGTGCCAGCAGCCACGGGGGAGTCTATGGCTACACCTTC. Protein: CASSHGGVYGYTF. This chain links TRBV12-3 or TRBV12-4 with TRBJ1-2; possible D gene TRBD1, 5 bases. V was shortened by 6 bases and J by 4 bases, with 12 bases between the two germline ends. This CDR3 contains 13 residues.

This clonotype has at least ten counts. The gene calls are TRBV3-1 and TRBJ2-7; TRBD1 aligns across 11 bases. CDR1 is LGHDT, CDR2 YNNKEL, per germline (reference sequence). The CDR3 contains 14 residues. V was pared by 4 bases and J by 5 bases, with 4 bases of the junction left unmatched. CDR3 region: CASSPRDRGNEQYF. CDR3 nucleotides: TGTGCCAGCAGCCCCCGGGACAGGGGGAACGAGCAGTACTTC.

This clonotype turned up a few times. This chain uses TRBV2 with TRBJ1-1; D is possibly TRBD1 (5 bases). CDR3 size: 12 residues. Germline-derived CDR1 and CDR2 are SNHLY and FYNNEI. V shed 6 bases and J shed 7 bases, with 12 bases lying between them. DNA for the CDR3: TGTGCCAGCAGGCGGGACTCAGATGAAGCTTTCTTT. This sequence encodes CASRRDSDEAFF.

For this clonotype: One base away lies a much larger clone, so this may be a sequencing read error. The chain uses TRBV20-1 and TRBJ2-1; TRBD1 is a possible D gene (6 bases). This CDR3 contains 12 residues. The germline V gene has CDR1 DFQATT and CDR2 SNEGSKA (reference sequence). The CDR3 region has the DNA TGCGGTGTCTCACAGGGTATGAATGAGCAGTTCTTC. Residues: CGVSQGMNEQFF.

This clonotype was seen a few times. CDR3 in amino acids: CASSSYASGGTDTQYF. CDR3 sequence (DNA): TGTGCCAGCAGCTCCTACGCTAGCGGGGGTACAGATACGCAGTATTTT. The V gene is TRBV7-9, the J gene TRBJ2-3, with TRBD2 matching 10 bases. J was trimmed by 3 bases and V by 4 bases; bases with no gene match: 7. Germline CDR1 reads SEHNR; CDR2 reads FQNEAQ (reference sequence). The CDR3 runs to 16 residues.

The rearrangement links TRBV20-1 to TRBJ1-1, with TRBD1 as a possible D gene (6 bases). The CDR3 runs 14 residues. Trimming took off 5 bases at V and 3 bases at J, with 16 bases between the two ends. Germline loops: CDR1 DFQATT, CDR2 SNEGSKA (reference sequence). CDR3 sequence (DNA): TGCAGTGCTCCCAAACCAGGGGTGGACACTGAAGCTTTCTTT. Encoded protein: CSAPKPGVDTEAFF.

This clonotype has a count of ten or more. The J gene is TRBJ2-7, the V gene TRBV5-1; TRBD1 matches 8 bases. Germline-derived CDR1 and CDR2 are SGHRS and YFSETQ. CDR3 length equals 14 residues. With V trimmed by 0 bases and J by 5 bases, 4 bases remained unmatched. CDR3 sequence reads: CASSLGQGNHEQYF. The CDR3 DNA reads TGCGCCAGCAGCTTGGGACAGGGGAACCACGAGCAGTACTTC.

This clonotype has only a few counts. The chain combines TRBV19 with TRBJ2-3; D gene uncertain. The V and J ends lost 7 bases and 2 bases respectively, with 10 bases between them. Germline CDR1 LNHDA, CDR2 SQIVND (reference sequence). This CDR3 region has 13 residues. The CDR3: CASTGRSTDTQYF. The CDR3 DNA follows: TGTGCCAGTACCGGCAGATCCACAGATACGCAGTATTTT.

This chain joins TRBV12-3 or TRBV12-4 and TRBJ2-1, with 15 positions matching TRBD2. J was trimmed by 10 bases and V by 6 bases; bases with no gene match: 16. CDR3 length: 18 residues. The CDR3 is CASSPGLAGGPGKLEQFF. CDR3 coding DNA: TGTGCCAGCAGCCCGGGACTAGCGGGGGGCCCAGGTAAATTAGAGCAGTTCTTC.

This clonotype turned up a few times. This chain uses TRBV7-2 with TRBJ2-2; D gene ambiguous. Germline V gene data show CDR1 as SGHTA and CDR2 as FQGNSA. CDR3 length: 16 amino acids. The ends were cut back, 5 bases at V and 5 bases at J, with 18 bases in the middle. CDR3 sequence (DNA): TGTGCCAGCAGCCCGGCCGGCAGATCTAGGACCGGGGAGCTGTTTTTT. As protein: CASSPAGRSRTGELFF.

This clonotype came up many times. The CDR3 is CASSQGRQETQYF. CDR3 nucleotide sequence: TGTGCCAGCAGCCAAGGGCGGCAAGAGACCCAGTACTTC. The chain has TRBV4-2 and TRBJ2-5; D uncertain. CDR3 size: 13 residues. Germline CDR1 LGHNA, CDR2 YNFKEQ. Trimming removed 1 base at V and 2 bases at J, with 5 bases between.

The rearrangement uses TRBV3-1 and TRBJ2-5, with D tentatively TRBD1 (6 bases). This CDR3 is 15 amino acids long. Germline V CDR1 and CDR2: LGHDT, YNNKEL (reference sequence). Deletions cut 1 base from V and 5 bases from J, with 14 bases between. The CDR3 region is CASSQAFTGRETQYF. The CDR3 region has the DNA TGTGCCAGCAGCCAAGCCTTTACAGGGCGGGAGACCCAGTACTTC.

The chain combines TRBV21-1 with TRBJ2-6. TRBV21-1 is assigned pseudogene status. The CDR3 is made up of 17 amino acids. The CDR3 reads CASPLVDRRSGANVLTF. The CDR3 coding sequence is TGTGCCAGCCCACTCGTTGACAGACGGTCTGGGGCCAACGTCCTGACTTTC.

A note on this clonotype: Possible read error: a much larger clone is one base away. The rearrangement links TRBV20-1 to TRBJ2-5; possibly TRBD1 or TRBD2 for D (7 bases each). Germline V gene lookup returns CDR1 DFQATT and CDR2 SNEGSKA (reference sequence). CDR3 length equals 15 residues. CDR3 sequence reads: CTAFKRGQSKETQYF. The CDR3 region has the DNA TGCACTGCTTTCAAGCGGGGACAGAGCAAAGAGACCCAGTACTTC.

Note on this clonotype: This may stem from a read error, because a much larger clone lies one nucleotide away. The rearrangement links TRBV5-1 to TRBJ2-1; 11 bases agree with TRBD2. Germline V gene sequence: CDR1 SGHRS, CDR2 YFSETQ. The CDR3 covers 19 residues. In nucleotides, the CDR3 is TGCGCCAGCAGCTTGGGCGGGACTAGCGGTTCGATATCTTACAATGAGCGGTTCTTC. Amino acids: CASSLGGTSGSISYNERFF.

The sample holds many counts of this clonotype. This rearrangement joins TRBV5-1 to TRBJ1-5; TRBD1 matches at 9 bases. The CDR3 sequence is 14 residues long. Germline values: CDR1 SGHRS, CDR2 YFSETQ. With 2 bases clipped from V and 6 bases from J, the junction kept 3 bases outside the gene matches. CDR3 in DNA: TGCGCCAGCAGCTTCACAGGGGGCGGTCAGCCCCAGCATTTT. Protein product: CASSFTGGGQPQHF.

Notes on this clonotype: Compared with germline, one end of the junction differs, possibly owing to a read error. The chain couples TRBV12-3 or TRBV12-4 to TRBJ2-2; 8 bases fit TRBD1. This CDR3 is built from 20 residues. The CDR3 here is CASGFFTPLDREVNTGELFF. The CDR3 nucleotides read TGTGCCAGCGGTTTTTTCACCCCCTTGGACAGGGAAGTTAACACCGGGGAGCTGTTTTTT.

There are many counts of this clonotype. The chain employs TRBV11-2 and TRBJ2-5, with TRBD2 matching 10 bases. The CDR3 spans 15 residues. V was clipped by 2 bases and J by 4 bases; unmatched bases: 4. The germline CDR1 and CDR2 sequences are SGHAT and FQNNGV. The CDR3 here is CASSLTAGGTETQYF. The CDR3 bases are TGTGCCAGCAGCTTAACAGCGGGGGGGACAGAGACCCAGTACTTC.